This record looks at one T cell receptor (beta chain) sequence and its context. The sample belongs to a study of cytomegalovirus exposure and HLA in healthy donors. Primers for the PCR totalled 60 Vbeta and 13 Jbeta. Repertoires were generated with immunoSEQ multiplex PCR, while TCRdb's copy carries only in-frame clones and drops some. Altogether fewer than 200,000 clones are present, over 60% being singletons, with the ten largest covering roughly 0.82%. Germline V gives CDR1 SNHLY, CDR2 FYNNEI. V was trimmed by 0 bases and J by 4 bases, leaving 6 bases between them. CDR3 length equals 13 residues. The chain recombines TRBV2 with TRBJ1-2, with D unresolved. Input material: PBMCs. This sequence was found in a female donor in good health and CMV-seronegative. DNA of the CDR3: TGTGCCAGCAGTGAAGCTCCAGTCTATGGCTACACCTTC. Translating gives CASSEAPVYGYTF.